This T cell receptor (beta chain) was obtained from a study of shared clonotypes between healthy human individuals. Whole-study context: There were three CD4 naive, three CD4 memory, two CD8 naive and one CD8 memory plates per donor.

For this clone: Relative to the germline gene, one junction end is altered; a read error may explain this.

Produced via immunoSEQ multiplex PCR; TCRdb's table is partial and in-frame only. Of tens of thousands of clones in the sample, about 61% are singletons; the top ten hold 51%. This CDR3 has 14 residues. From germline, CDR1 is MDHEN and CDR2 SYDVKM. The sequence was obtained from a man under 40 in good health. Sequencing used memory CD8+ T cells sorted from blood. Subset of the sample: CD45RO+ cells pooled with CCR7-negative TemRA cells. The rearrangement uses TRBV28 and TRBJ2-7, with TRBD2 matching over 11 bases. CDR3 sequence: CASSYGTSGYEQCF. The CDR3 DNA is TGTGCCAGCAGTTACGGGACTAGCGGCTACGAGCAGTGCTTC.